Listed below are T cell receptor beta chains from one sample, sequenced in a study of T cell repertoires in cytomegalovirus infection. TCRdb fed the reads into MiXCR, producing one record per CDR3 protein. The profile covers 200,000 or so distinct CDR3 sequences, with about 21% appearing a single time and 2.5% to 3% taken by the ten largest. The source material was PBMCs. These receptors were collected from a human donor in good health (CMV status not recorded). Some clones in this sample may be carry-over from other donors' samples. CDR3s include the opening cysteine and the closing phenylalanine or tryptophan. A D gene is named only where the DNA matches it firmly. Rows give clone size only sometimes, using once, few, many, or a class for an expanded clone.

abundance	v_gene	d_gene	j_gene	CDR3aa	CDR3nt
many	TRBV7-2	TRBD2	TRBJ2-1	CASSLPRGLGGSHNEQFF	TGTGCCAGCAGCTTACCCCGGGGCCTAGGCGGGAGCCACAATGAGCAGTTCTTC
few	TRBV6-1	-	TRBJ1-1	CASSERQALNTEAFF	TGTGCCAGCAGTGAAAGGCAAGCCCTGAACACTGAAGCTTTCTTT
-	TRBV7-9	-	TRBJ2-7	CASSLMDEQHF	TGTGCCAGCAGCCTAATGGACGAGCAGCACTTC
few	TRBV5-1	-	TRBJ1-1	CASSQKPVNTEAFF	TGCGCCAGCAGCCAGAAGCCCGTGAACACTGAAGCTTTCTTT
-	TRBV6-2/TRBV6-3	-	TRBJ2-7	CASSYTGPTYEQYF	TGTGCCAGCAGTTATACGGGGCCAACCTACGAGCAGTACTTC
few	TRBV4-1	TRBD1	TRBJ1-2	CASSQEQGAWGYTF	TGCGCCAGCAGCCAAGAACAGGGGGCATGGGGCTACACCTTC
-	TRBV9	-	TRBJ1-5	CASSVEGTENQPQHF	TGTGCCAGCAGCGTAGAGGGGACCGAGAATCAGCCCCAGCATTTT
-	TRBV14	-	TRBJ1-2	CASSQGSSLSYGYTF	TGTGCCAGCAGCCAAGGGTCCAGTCTTAGCTATGGCTACACCTTC
few	TRBV5-5	TRBD1	TRBJ2-7	CASSPGTGRDEQYF	TGTGCCAGCAGCCCCGGGACAGGGAGGGACGAGCAGTACTTC
-	TRBV29-1	-	TRBJ2-3	CSVKGGTGTSTDTQYF	TGCAGCGTCAAGGGGGGAACCGGGACTAGCACAGATACGCAGTATTTT
many	TRBV19	-	TRBJ2-5	CASSPTGVPETQYF	TGTGCCAGTAGTCCAACGGGAGTCCCAGAGACCCAGTACTTC
many	TRBV12-3/TRBV12-4	-	TRBJ1-2	CASRAASGYGYTF	TGTGCCAGCCGTGCAGCCTCTGGCTATGGCTACACCTTC
many	TRBV7-6	-	TRBJ2-2	CASSLVVGLALNTGELFF	TGTGCCAGCAGCTTAGTTGTGGGGCTAGCGCTTAACACCGGGGAGCTGTTTTTT
-	TRBV7-2	-	TRBJ2-5	CDSSSGRIQATQYF	TGTGACAGCAGCTCTGGACGGATCCAAGCGACCCAGTACTTC
few	TRBV7-2	-	TRBJ1-5	CASSPPHQPQHF	TGTGCCAGCAGCCCACCCCATCAGCCCCAGCATTTT
-	TRBV7-9	TRBD1	TRBJ1-3	CASSSDRESGNTIYF	TGTGCCAGCAGCTCCGACAGGGAGTCTGGAAACACCATATATTTT
-	TRBV20-1	-	TRBJ2-7	CSASSVDFAYEQYF	TGCAGTGCTAGTTCGGTCGACTTTGCCTACGAGCAGTACTTC
few	TRBV28	-	TRBJ2-5	CASSPQLSETQYF	TGTGCCAGCAGTCCTCAACTAAGCGAGACCCAGTACTTC
many	TRBV7-8	-	TRBJ2-7	CASSLARNRDPYEQYF	TGTGCCAGCAGCTTAGCGCGAAACAGGGACCCCTACGAGCAGTACTTC
few	TRBV7-9	-	TRBJ2-1	CASSLDLSYNEQFF	TGTGCCAGCAGCTTGGACCTTTCCTACAATGAGCAGTTCTTC
-	TRBV7-9	-	TRBJ1-5	CASSPPGGNQPQHF	TGTGCCAGCAGCCCCCCCGGCGGGAATCAGCCCCAGCATTTT